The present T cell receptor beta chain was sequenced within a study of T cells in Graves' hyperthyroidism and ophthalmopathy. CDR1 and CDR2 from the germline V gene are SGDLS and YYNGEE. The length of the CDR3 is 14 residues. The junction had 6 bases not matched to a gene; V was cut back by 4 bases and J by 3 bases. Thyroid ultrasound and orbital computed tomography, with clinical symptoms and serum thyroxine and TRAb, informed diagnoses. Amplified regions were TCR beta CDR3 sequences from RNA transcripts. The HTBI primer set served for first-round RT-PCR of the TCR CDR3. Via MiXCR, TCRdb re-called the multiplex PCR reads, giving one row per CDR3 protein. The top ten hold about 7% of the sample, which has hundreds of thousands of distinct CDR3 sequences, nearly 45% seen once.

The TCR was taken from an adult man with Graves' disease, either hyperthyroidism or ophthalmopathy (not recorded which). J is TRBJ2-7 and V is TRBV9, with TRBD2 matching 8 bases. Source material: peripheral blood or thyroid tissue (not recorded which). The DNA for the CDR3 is TGTGCCAGCAGCCAGCCGGGAGGGCTCTACGAGCAGTACTTC. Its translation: CASSQPGGLYEQYF.